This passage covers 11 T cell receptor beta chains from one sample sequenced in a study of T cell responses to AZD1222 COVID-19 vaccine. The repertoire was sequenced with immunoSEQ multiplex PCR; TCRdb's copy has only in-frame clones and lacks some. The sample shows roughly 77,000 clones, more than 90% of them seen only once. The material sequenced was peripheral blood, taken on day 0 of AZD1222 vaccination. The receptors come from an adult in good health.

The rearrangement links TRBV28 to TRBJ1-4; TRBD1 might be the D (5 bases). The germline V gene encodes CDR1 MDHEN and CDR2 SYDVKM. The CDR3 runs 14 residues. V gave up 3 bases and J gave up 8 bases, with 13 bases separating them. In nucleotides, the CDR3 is TGTGCCAGCAGTTTTAGGGGCGGTGGGGAAAAACTGTTTTTT. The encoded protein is CASSFRGGGEKLFF.

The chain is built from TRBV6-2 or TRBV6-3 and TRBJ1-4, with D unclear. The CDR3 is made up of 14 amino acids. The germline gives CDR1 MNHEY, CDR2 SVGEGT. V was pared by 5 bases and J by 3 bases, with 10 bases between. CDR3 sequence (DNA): TGTGCCAGCAGTCTGGACGGAGCTAATGAAAAACTGTTTTTT. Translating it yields CASSLDGANEKLFF.

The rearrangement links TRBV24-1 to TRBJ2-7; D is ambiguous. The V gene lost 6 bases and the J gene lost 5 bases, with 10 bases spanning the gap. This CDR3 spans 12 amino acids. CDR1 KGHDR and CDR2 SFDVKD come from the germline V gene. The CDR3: CATSISSDEQYF. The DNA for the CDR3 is TGTGCCACCAGTATCAGCAGCGACGAGCAGTACTTC.

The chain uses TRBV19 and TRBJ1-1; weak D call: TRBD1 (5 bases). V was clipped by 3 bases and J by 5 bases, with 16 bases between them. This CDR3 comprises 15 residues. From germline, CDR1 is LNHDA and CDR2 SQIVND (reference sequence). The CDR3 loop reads CASSMKGGAATEAFF. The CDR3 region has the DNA TGTGCCAGTAGTATGAAGGGCGGGGCGGCTACTGAAGCTTTCTTT.

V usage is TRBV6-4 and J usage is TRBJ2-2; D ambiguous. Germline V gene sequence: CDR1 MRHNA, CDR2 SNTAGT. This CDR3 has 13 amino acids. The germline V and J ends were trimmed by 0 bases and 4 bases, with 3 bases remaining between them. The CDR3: CASSDSTTGELFF. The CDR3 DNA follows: TGTGCCAGCAGTGACTCGACCACCGGGGAGCTGTTTTTT.

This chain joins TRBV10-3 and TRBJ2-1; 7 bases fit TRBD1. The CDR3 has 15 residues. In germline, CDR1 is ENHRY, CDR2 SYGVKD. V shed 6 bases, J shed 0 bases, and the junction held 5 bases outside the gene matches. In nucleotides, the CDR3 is TGTGCCATCAGCCCGACAGGGACCTCCTACAATGAGCAGTTCTTC. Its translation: CAISPTGTSYNEQFF.

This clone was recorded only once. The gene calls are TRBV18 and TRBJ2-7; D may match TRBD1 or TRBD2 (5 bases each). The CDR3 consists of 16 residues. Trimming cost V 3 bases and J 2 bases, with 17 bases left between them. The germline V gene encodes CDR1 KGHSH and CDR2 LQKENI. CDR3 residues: CASSPPSPGTPYEQYF. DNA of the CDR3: TGTGCCAGCTCACCCCCGTCCCCAGGGACCCCCTACGAGCAGTACTTC.

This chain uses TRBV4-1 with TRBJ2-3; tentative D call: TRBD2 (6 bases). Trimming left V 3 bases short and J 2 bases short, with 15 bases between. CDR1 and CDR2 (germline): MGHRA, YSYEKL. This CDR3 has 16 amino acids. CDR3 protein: CASSQRGSGPTDTQYF. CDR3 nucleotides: TGCGCCAGCAGCCAGCGGGGATCCGGACCCACAGATACGCAGTATTTT.

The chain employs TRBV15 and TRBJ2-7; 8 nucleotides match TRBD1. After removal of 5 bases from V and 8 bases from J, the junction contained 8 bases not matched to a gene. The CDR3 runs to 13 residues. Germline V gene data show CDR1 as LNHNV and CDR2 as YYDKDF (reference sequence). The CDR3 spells CATSPWTGQQQYF. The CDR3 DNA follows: TGTGCCACCAGCCCTTGGACAGGGCAACAGCAGTACTTC. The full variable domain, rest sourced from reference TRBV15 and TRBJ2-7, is DAMVIQNPRYQVTQFGKPVTLSCSQTLNHNVMYWYQQKSSQAPKLLFHYYDKDFNNEADTPDNFQSRRPNTSFCFLDIRSPGLGDTAMYLCATSPWTGQQQYFGPGTRLTVT.

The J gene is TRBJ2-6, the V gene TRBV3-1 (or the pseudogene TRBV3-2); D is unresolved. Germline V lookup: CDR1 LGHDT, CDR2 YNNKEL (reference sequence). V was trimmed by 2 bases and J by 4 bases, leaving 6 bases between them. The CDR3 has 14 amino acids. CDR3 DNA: TGTGCCAGCAGCCAACTTGCGGGGGCCAACGTCCTGACTTTC. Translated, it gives CASSQLAGANVLTF.

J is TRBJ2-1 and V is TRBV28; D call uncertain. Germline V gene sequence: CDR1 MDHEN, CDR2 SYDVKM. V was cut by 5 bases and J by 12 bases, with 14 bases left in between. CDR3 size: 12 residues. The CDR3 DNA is TGTGCCAGCAGTACCTCACTGGTCTGGCAGTTCTTC. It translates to CASSTSLVWQFF. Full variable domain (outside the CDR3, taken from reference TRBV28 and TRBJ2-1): DVKVTQSSRYLVKRTGEKVFLECVQDMDHENMFWYRQDPGLGLRLIYFSYDVKMKEKGDIPEGYSVSREKKERFSLILESASTNQTSMYLCASSTSLVWQFFGPGTRLTVL.